This T cell receptor (beta chain) was retrieved from a study of blood T cell repertoires in COVID-19. Study background: Spain, Italy and the United States supplied samples that represented acute and convalescent COVID-19.

Patients in Seattle were enrolled during active infection, then followed longitudinally. CDR1 SNHLY and CDR2 FYNNEI come from the germline V gene. Deletions cut 8 bases from V and 9 bases from J, with 23 bases between. This CDR3 has 14 residues. Methods used by the authors: Reference gene primer amplification gave nucleated cell count estimates. The method was immunoSEQ multiplex PCR; TCRdb's version includes in-frame clones alone and lacks a portion of them. The V and J calls and clone size come from that table; D and trimming were worked out from the DNA. Of roughly 250,000 clones listed, 70% to 90% were seen once; the top ten hold about 1%.

The sample comprised peripheral blood. The sequence came from a human donor with COVID-19, enrolled during active disease. The donor label of this sample is uncertain. The rearrangement joins TRBV2 to TRBJ2-7; TRBD1 is a possible D gene (6 bases). The CDR3 DNA is TGTGCCAGCGCCTCGGGGACATTTGTTAATGGGCAGTACTTC. Translating gives CASASGTFVNGQYF.